The 14 T cell receptor beta chains given below trace back to one sample, sequenced in a study of blood T cell repertoires in COVID-19. Clones were sequenced by immunoSEQ multiplex PCR, and TCRdb holds only the in-frame ones, with some missing. The table has 180,000 or so clones, under 85% seen once. Sequencing was done on a sample of peripheral blood. These TCRs come from a woman aged 80 or older with acute or convalescent COVID-19.

This chain uses TRBV25-1 with TRBJ2-7; D not certain. Germline assignment: CDR1 MGHDK and CDR2 SYGVNS. V lost 7 bases and J 4 bases, leaving 14 bases between the germline ends. The CDR3 is 13 amino acids. The CDR3 DNA is TGTGCCAGCAAGTTATCTGGGCCTTACGAGCAGTACTTC. This sequence encodes CASKLSGPYEQYF.

The V gene is TRBV6-5, the J gene TRBJ2-3; 7 positions agree with TRBD2. The CDR3 covers 13 residues. Germline CDR1 and CDR2: MNHEY and SVGAGI. With V trimmed by 6 bases and J by 3 bases, 3 bases remained unmatched. The CDR3 DNA follows: TGTGCCAGCAGGATCGGGGGGACAGATACGCAGTATTTT. Translated: CASRIGGTDTQYF.

J is TRBJ1-5 and V is TRBV4-2; 11 nucleotides match TRBD1. CDR1 is LGHNA and CDR2 is YNFKEQ in the germline V gene. This CDR3 comprises 15 residues. V dropped 4 bases and J dropped 6; count of bases not matched to a gene: 5. The CDR3 loop reads CASSLGTGGLQPQHF. CDR3 coding DNA: TGTGCCAGCAGCCTAGGGACAGGGGGGCTTCAGCCCCAGCATTTT.

This chain connects TRBV27 to TRBJ1-1; TRBD1 agrees at 8 bases. Germline CDR1 and CDR2: MNHEY and SMNVEV (reference sequence). There are 14 residues in the CDR3. Trimming at V came to 5 bases and at J to 7 bases, leaving 9 bases not matched to a gene. As DNA, the CDR3 is TGTGCCAGCAGTCTCGGACAGGGTTTTAATGAAGCTTTCTTT. Encoded protein: CASSLGQGFNEAFF.

This clone was recorded a few times. V gene TRBV7-9 combines with J gene TRBJ2-1; a weak D match, TRBD2 (5 bases). The V gene's germline CDR1 is SEHNR and CDR2 FQNEAQ (reference sequence). The CDR3 runs 16 residues. V was trimmed by 5 bases and J by 7 bases, leaving 21 bases between them. The CDR3 nucleotides are TGTGCCAGCAGCCCACCGGGCCCCGGGGATACGAATGAGCAGTTCTTC. Its translation is CASSPPGPGDTNEQFF.

The rearrangement links TRBV6-6 to TRBJ1-2; perhaps TRBD1 as D (6 bases). CDR1 and CDR2 from the germline V gene are MNHNY and SVGAGI (reference sequence). The CDR3 length is 13 residues. V dropped 6 bases and J dropped 7 bases, with 15 bases sitting between them. In DNA form, the CDR3 reads TGTGCCAGCAGCTTCACAGGGACAATTGGCTACACCTTC. It specifies CASSFTGTIGYTF.

This clone turned up a few times. This CDR3 reads CASSLDSFNQPQHF. The DNA of the CDR3 is TGTGCCAGCAGCTTGGACAGCTTCAATCAGCCCCAGCATTTT. The genes are TRBV7-2 and TRBJ1-5; D is possibly TRBD1 (6 bases). Trimming took 3 bases from V and 3 from J, leaving 9 bases between them. CDR1 and CDR2 from the germline V gene are SGHTA and FQGNSA. The CDR3 loop spans 14 amino acids.

The chain carries TRBV3-1 (or the pseudogene TRBV3-2) and TRBJ1-2; 8 nucleotides agree with TRBD1. After removal of 10 bases from V and 4 bases from J, the junction contained 11 bases not matched to a gene. The CDR3 runs 14 residues. Germline-derived CDR1 and CDR2 are LGHDT and YNNKEL (reference sequence). The CDR3 DNA follows: TGTGCCACCGCGGTGGGGACAGGTCGCTATGGCTACACCTTC. Translated, it gives CATAVGTGRYGYTF.

The V gene is TRBV18, the J gene TRBJ2-5; tentative D call: TRBD2 (5 bases). The CDR3 contains 12 residues. Trimming shortened V by 1 base and J by 5 bases, and 5 bases separated the two germline ends. Germline assignment: CDR1 KGHSH and CDR2 LQKENI. For the CDR3, the DNA is TGTGCCAGCTCACCACAGCGGGAGACCCAGTACTTC. Its translation is CASSPQRETQYF.

V usage is TRBV3-1 (or the pseudogene TRBV3-2) and J usage is TRBJ2-7, with TRBD2 identical over 9 bases. The CDR3 contains 14 residues. V lost 1 base, J lost 4 bases, and 2 bases stayed unmatched. CDR1 LGHDT and CDR2 YNNKEL come from the germline V gene (reference sequence). The CDR3 region has the DNA TGTGCCAGCAGCCAAGGCGGGAGGGCTTACGAGCAGTACTTC. Its translation: CASSQGGRAYEQYF.

The chain links TRBV2 to TRBJ1-5; no clear D gene. Germline V lookup: CDR1 SNHLY, CDR2 FYNNEI. Between the trimmed V and J ends, which lost 0 bases and 7 bases, there was a span of 7 bases. CDR3 length: 13 amino acids. DNA of the CDR3: TGTGCCAGCAGTGAAGCCATAGCCCAGCCCCAGCATTTT. Translated, it gives CASSEAIAQPQHF.

This sequence joins TRBV7-2 and TRBJ2-2; D ambiguous. The CDR3 loop spans 15 amino acids. The germline CDR1 and CDR2 sequences are SGHTA and FQGNSA. V dropped 5 bases and J dropped 5 bases, with 15 bases sitting between them. For the CDR3, the DNA is TGTGCCAGCAGCCCTTCCTCCCTACCGACCGGGGAGCTGTTTTTT. Amino acids: CASSPSSLPTGELFF.

V gene TRBV19 combines with J gene TRBJ1-4; 7 positions agree with TRBD1. The CDR3 is made up of 15 amino acids. With 6 bases clipped from V and 4 bases from J, the junction kept 8 bases outside the gene matches. In germline, CDR1 is LNHDA, CDR2 SQIVND (reference sequence). Here the CDR3 DNA reads TGTGCCAGTAGCGCCCGGACAGGTAGTAATGAAAAACTGTTTTTT. This encodes CASSARTGSNEKLFF. The full variable domain, in which reference TRBV19 and TRBJ1-4 provide the parts outside the CDR3, is DGGITQSPKYLFRKEGQNVTLSCEQNLNHDAMYWYRQDPGQGLRLIYYSQIVNDFQKGDIAEGYSVSREKKESFPLTVTSAQKNPTAFYLCASSARTGSNEKLFFGSGTQLSVL.

The chain employs TRBV27 and TRBJ2-5; 8 bases line up with TRBD1. CDR1 is MNHEY, CDR2 SMNVEV, per germline (reference sequence). V lost 6 bases, J lost 4 bases, and 4 bases stayed unmatched. This CDR3 has 13 amino acids. CDR3 in amino acids: CASRGTGIETQYF. The CDR3 nucleotides read TGTGCCAGCAGGGGGACAGGAATAGAGACCCAGTACTTC.